This T cell receptor (beta chain) emerged from a study of cytomegalovirus exposure and HLA in healthy donors. Whole-study results and caveats: Fewer than 20,000 TCR beta sequences were associated with HLA alleles at 0.05 false discovery rate in a later analysis. TCR beta chain V- and J-gene trimming was linked, in a later analysis, to a missense variant in DCLRE1C. It was assumed in the presence/absence analyses that sequencing depth was roughly uniform across donors.

PCR was performed using 60 Vbeta and 13 Jbeta primers. As originally analysed: Unique TCR beta chains numbered around 75 million in a later analysis, with roughly 10 million shared. The data were produced by immunoSEQ multiplex PCR, yet TCRdb's version contains in-frame clones alone and is incomplete. The V and J calls and the clone size are those of that table, but D and trimming were determined from the DNA. Here the sample spans some 170,000 clones, 60% to 80% being singletons. About this clone itself: As yet, its antigen is unknown.

The germline gives CDR1 MNHEY, CDR2 SVGAGI. The CDR3 runs 16 residues. V shed 2 bases and J shed 2 bases, with 13 bases lying between them. The source is a man aged 35 to 55 in good health and CMV-seropositive. This rearrangement joins TRBV6-5 to TRBJ1-5, with D possibly TRBD1 on 5 matching bases. The sequencing sample was made of PBMCs. In DNA form, the CDR3 reads TGTGCCAGCAGTTACCGGAACAGGCCGGGCAATCAGCCCCAGCATTTT. This sequence encodes CASSYRNRPGNQPQHF.